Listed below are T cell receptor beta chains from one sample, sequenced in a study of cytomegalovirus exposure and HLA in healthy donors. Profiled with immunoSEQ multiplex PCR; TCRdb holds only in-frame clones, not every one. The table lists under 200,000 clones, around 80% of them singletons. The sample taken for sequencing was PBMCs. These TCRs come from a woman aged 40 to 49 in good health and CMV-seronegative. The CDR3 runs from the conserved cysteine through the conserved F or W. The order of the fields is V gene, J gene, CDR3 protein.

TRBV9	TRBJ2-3	CASSVSGRPSTDTQYF
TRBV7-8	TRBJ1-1	CASSSTSGNTEAFF
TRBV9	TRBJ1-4	CASSVAWRGRTESCEKLFF
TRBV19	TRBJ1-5	CASRRGAEGPQHF
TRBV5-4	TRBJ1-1	CASSQTGVRDTEAFF
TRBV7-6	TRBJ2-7	CASSLGQGVYEQYF
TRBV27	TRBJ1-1	CASSLSTGSNTEAFF
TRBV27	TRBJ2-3	CASSLGALRPQYF
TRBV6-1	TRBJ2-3	CASSEPAGGYSTDTQYF
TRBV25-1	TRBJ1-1	CASSAPGDTEAFF
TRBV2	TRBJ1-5	CASSLSGVYSNQPQHF
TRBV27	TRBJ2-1	CASSLPLANYNEQFF